These T cell receptor beta chains were read from a single sample in a study of naive and memory T cell subsets. TCRdb ran MiXCR on the 5' RACE reads and lists one entry per CDR3 protein. Counted here are around 56,000 distinct CDR3 sequences, over 6% occurring once; the ten biggest clones make up 9.8%. These receptors originate from a female donor in good health. Each CDR3 is given with its conserved first and last residue. The D gene is left open where the match is weak. Size is stated for part of the rows, as once, few or many counts, or as a class when the clone is expanded.

d_gene,j_gene,abundance,v_gene,CDR3nt,CDR3aa
NA,TRBJ2-5,many,TRBV6-2/TRBV6-3,TGTGCCAGCAGTTACCGGCGCGGGGTGAAAAAGACCCAGTACTTC,CASSYRRGVKKTQYF
TRBD1,TRBJ2-3,NA,TRBV18,TGTGCCAGCTCAACACGACAGGGAAGTTCAGATACGCAGTATTTT,CASSTRQGSSDTQYF
NA,TRBJ2-3,NA,TRBV12-3/TRBV12-4,TGTGCCAGCCGGGACCAGATCAGCACAGATACGCAGTATTTT,CASRDQISTDTQYF
NA,TRBJ2-1,many,TRBV3-1,TGTGCCAGCAGCCTACTGGGGCGGTACAATGAGCAGTTCTTC,CASSLLGRYNEQFF
NA,TRBJ1-1,NA,TRBV25-1,TGTGCCAGCACCGCGGGGTACACTGAAGCTTTCTTT,CASTAGYTEAFF
NA,TRBJ1-1,few,TRBV12-3/TRBV12-4,TGTGCCAGCAGTGCATACATGAACACTGAAGCTTTCTTT,CASSAYMNTEAFF
NA,TRBJ2-7,few,TRBV28,TGTGCCAGCACGGGACCCACCTACGAGCAGTACTTC,CASTGPTYEQYF
TRBD1,TRBJ1-3,many,TRBV5-1,TGCGCCAGCAGCTTCGAGGGACAGACCACTGGAAACACCATATATTTT,CASSFEGQTTGNTIYF
NA,TRBJ1-1,many,TRBV6-1,TGTGCCAGCAGTGAAGTAGGGCCGGCTGAAGCTTTCTTT,CASSEVGPAEAFF
NA,TRBJ1-6,many,TRBV11-1,TGTGCCAGCAGCCATCAGGGGCGCAATTCACCCCTCCACTTT,CASSHQGRNSPLHF
NA,TRBJ2-7,few,TRBV21-1,TGTGCCAGCATCCCAGGGGCGGGGCCCTACGAGCAGTACTTC,CASIPGAGPYEQYF
NA,TRBJ2-1,many,TRBV29-1,TGCAGCGTTGTAGTCCCGGGAGCTTCCTACAATGAGCAGTTCTTC,CSVVVPGASYNEQFF
NA,TRBJ2-2,NA,TRBV6-5,TGTGCCAGCAGTCTAGCGACGAACACCGGGGAGCTGTTTTTT,CASSLATNTGELFF
TRBD1,TRBJ1-4,NA,TRBV12-3/TRBV12-4,TGTGCCAGCTTAGGACAGGGGGCGCGAGGAAATGAAAAACTGTTTTTT,CASLGQGARGNEKLFF
NA,TRBJ2-2,NA,TRBV7-2,TGTGCCAGCAGCCCAAAGAACACCGGGGAGCTGTTTTTT,CASSPKNTGELFF
NA,TRBJ2-1,NA,TRBV20-1,TGCAGTGCTAGCGGGGATGAGCAGTTCTTC,CSASGDEQFF
NA,TRBJ2-6,few,TRBV20-1,TGCAGTGCTAGTGTAGGGAACTCTGGGGCCAACGTCCTGACTTTC,CSASVGNSGANVLTF
NA,TRBJ1-1,few,TRBV29-1,TGCAGCACAAAACGGACAGTAAAGAACACTGAAGCTTTCTTT,CSTKRTVKNTEAFF
TRBD1,TRBJ1-5,many,TRBV19,TGTGCCACCAGGGGGACAGGGACTCAGCCCCAGCATTTT,CATRGTGTQPQHF
TRBD1,TRBJ1-2,NA,TRBV2,TGTGCCAGCAGTGAGGACAGGGAGGTACGGGGCGACACCTTC,CASSEDREVRGDTF
TRBD1,TRBJ1-2,few,TRBV4-2,TGTGCCAGCAGCCAGACAGGGGTCGGCTATGGCTACACCTTC,CASSQTGVGYGYTF
TRBD2,TRBJ2-3,many,TRBV20-1,TGCAGTGCTAGAGCCTGGGCACTAGCGGGGGACACTAGCACAGATACGCAGTATTTT,CSARAWALAGDTSTDTQYF
NA,TRBJ1-5,many,TRBV5-1,TGCGCCAGCAGCTTGGTCCCAGGGAACAATCAGCCCCAGCATTTT,CASSLVPGNNQPQHF
NA,TRBJ2-1,NA,TRBV3-1,TGTGCCAGCAGCCAAGGGTACAGGGGGGGTGAGCAGTTCTTC,CASSQGYRGGEQFF
NA,TRBJ2-1,NA,TRBV28,TGTGCCAGCAGTAATGGGGCTACGGGTGAGCAGTTCTTC,CASSNGATGEQFF
TRBD1,TRBJ1-4,few,TRBV5-6,TGTGCCAGCAGCTTGCCCGGGACAGGGAAGGTGGATCGTGAAAAACTGTTTTTT,CASSLPGTGKVDREKLFF
TRBD2,TRBJ2-3,few,TRBV7-8,TGTGCCAGCGGAGGGTCCGCAGCGGGGGTCCTATGGGATACGCAGTATTTT,CASGGSAAGVLWDTQYF
TRBD2,TRBJ2-5,few,TRBV11-3,TGTGCCAGCAGCCCGGGACTAGCGGGGGGGCCGCGAGAGACCCAGTACTTC,CASSPGLAGGPRETQYF
NA,TRBJ2-6,many,TRBV27,TGTGCCAGCAGTTCTTTTTCCTCTGGGGCCAACGTCCTGACTTTC,CASSSFSSGANVLTF
NA,TRBJ1-2,medium-sized,TRBV6-6,TGTGCCAGCAGTTACCCTCTCGGGTCCGGGATGGGTGGCTACACCTTC,CASSYPLGSGMGGYTF
NA,TRBJ1-2,many,TRBV6-1,TGTGCCAGCAGTGCATCCAGATCAGGCGGCTACACCTTC,CASSASRSGGYTF
NA,TRBJ1-1,NA,TRBV12-3/TRBV12-4,TGTGCCAGCAGCCGTCAGGAGAACACTGAAGCTTTCTTT,CASSRQENTEAFF
NA,TRBJ2-5,NA,TRBV7-2,TGTGCCAGCAGCCCCCAAGGACTACCCCAAGAGACCCAGTACTTC,CASSPQGLPQETQYF
NA,TRBJ1-4,many,TRBV6-2/TRBV6-3,TGTGCCAGCAGTTACCTAATCGGACCAGCCGCGGGGGAAAAACTGTTTTTT,CASSYLIGPAAGEKLFF
NA,TRBJ1-5,NA,TRBV6-2/TRBV6-3,TGTGCCACCGATTTTCGGGGAACCAATCAGCCCCAGCATTTT,CATDFRGTNQPQHF
NA,TRBJ1-1,many,TRBV19,TGTGCCAGTAGTATTGTGCAGAACACTGAAGCTTTCTTT,CASSIVQNTEAFF
TRBD1,TRBJ1-2,NA,TRBV28,TGTGCCAGCAGTGCTCAGGGGGGTTTACTAAGCTATGGCTACACCTTC,CASSAQGGLLSYGYTF
NA,TRBJ2-7,many,TRBV6-5,TGTGCCAGCAGCCCCGAAGGTGCCAGAGGGTACGAGCAGTACTTC,CASSPEGARGYEQYF
NA,TRBJ1-5,NA,TRBV25-1,TGTGCCAGCAGTGAAAACTATGGCCAGCCCCAGCATTTT,CASSENYGQPQHF
NA,TRBJ2-7,many,TRBV28,TGTGCCAGCAGTTCTAAAGGTAGCTTGAGCTCCTACGAGCAGTACTTC,CASSSKGSLSSYEQYF
NA,TRBJ1-4,once,TRBV25-1,TGTGCCAGCAGATCCCCAGGGACGTGGAATGAAAAACTGTTTTTT,CASRSPGTWNEKLFF
NA,TRBJ2-1,many,TRBV5-1,TGCGCCAGCAGCACCGCAGCTAGTCCCAATGAGCAGTTCTTC,CASSTAASPNEQFF
NA,TRBJ2-7,NA,TRBV25-1,TGTGCCAGCAGAAGGGATTTGGTGGGGGACGAGCAGTACTTC,CASRRDLVGDEQYF
NA,TRBJ2-3,NA,TRBV4-1,TGCGCCAGCAGCCAAGCACTGAATTATAATACGCAGTATTTT,CASSQALNYNTQYF
NA,TRBJ1-2,few,TRBV7-2,TGTGCCAGCAGCTTAAATGCAGGGGACTATGGCTACACCTTC,CASSLNAGDYGYTF
TRBD1,TRBJ2-7,NA,TRBV9,TGTGCCAGCAGCGTAGACCGACAGGGGTTGGGCGAGCAGTACTTC,CASSVDRQGLGEQYF
NA,TRBJ2-3,few,TRBV5-5,TGTGCCAGCAGCCTTTCTCCCTCCGGGACCGATACGCAGTATTTT,CASSLSPSGTDTQYF
TRBD1,TRBJ1-2,NA,TRBV20-1,TGCAGTGCCTTGCTTGCGGGACAGGGACCATCTAACTATGGCTACACCTTC,CSALLAGQGPSNYGYTF
TRBD2,TRBJ2-3,few,TRBV28,TGTGCCAGCACCCCTACTGGACTAGCGGCAGATACGCAGTATTTT,CASTPTGLAADTQYF
NA,TRBJ1-6,many,TRBV19,TGTGCCAGTAGGCCTGGAGGCGGGAATAATTCACCCCTCCACTTT,CASRPGGGNNSPLHF
NA,TRBJ1-2,many,TRBV12-3/TRBV12-4,TGTGCCAGCAGTTTTTCTGACAGAAACTATGGCTACACCTTC,CASSFSDRNYGYTF
NA,TRBJ1-1,few,TRBV4-1,TGCGCCAGCAGCCAACGTAGTGAAGCTTTCTTT,CASSQRSEAFF
TRBD2,TRBJ2-1,few,TRBV5-4,TGTGCCAGCAGTAGGGCGGGAGACTCCTACAATGAGCAGTTCTTC,CASSRAGDSYNEQFF
NA,TRBJ1-1,many,TRBV4-3,TGCGCCAGCAGCCAAGATCTACTCGGACGGCACACTGAAGCTTTCTTT,CASSQDLLGRHTEAFF
NA,TRBJ1-1,few,TRBV4-3,TGCGCCAGCAGCCAATTCCAAGGAGGAGTGGGGACTGAAGCTTTCTTT,CASSQFQGGVGTEAFF
NA,TRBJ2-2,many,TRBV5-1,TGCGCCAGCGCAGCCGCGTTGACCGGGGAGCTGTTTTTT,CASAAALTGELFF
TRBD1,TRBJ2-7,NA,TRBV20-1,TGCAGTGCCCGGGACAGGGGTGGCGAGCAGTACTTC,CSARDRGGEQYF